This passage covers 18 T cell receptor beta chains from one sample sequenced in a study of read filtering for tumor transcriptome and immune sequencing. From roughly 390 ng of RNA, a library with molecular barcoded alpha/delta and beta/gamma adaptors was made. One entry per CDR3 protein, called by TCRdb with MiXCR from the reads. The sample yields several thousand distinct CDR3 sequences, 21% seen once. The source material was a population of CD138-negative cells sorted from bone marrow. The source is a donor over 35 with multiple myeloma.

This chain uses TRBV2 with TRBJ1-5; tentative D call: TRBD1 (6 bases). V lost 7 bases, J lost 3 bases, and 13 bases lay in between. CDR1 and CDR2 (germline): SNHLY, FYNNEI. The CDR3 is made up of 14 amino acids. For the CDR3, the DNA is TGTGCCAGCAATTCCGGACAGTCCAATCAGCCCCAGCATTTT. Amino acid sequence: CASNSGQSNQPQHF. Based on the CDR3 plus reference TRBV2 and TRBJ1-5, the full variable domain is EPEVTQTPSHQVTQMGQEVILRCVPISNHLYFYWYRQILGQKVEFLVSFYNNEISEKSEIFDDQFSVERPDGSNFTLKIRSTKLEDSAMYFCASNSGQSNQPQHFGDGTRLSIL.

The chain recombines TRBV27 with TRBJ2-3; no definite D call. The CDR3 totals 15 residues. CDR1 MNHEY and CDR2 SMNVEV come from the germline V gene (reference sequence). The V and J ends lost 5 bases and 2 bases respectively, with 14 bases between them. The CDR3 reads CASSPHVWVTDTQYF. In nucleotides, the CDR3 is TGTGCCAGCAGTCCCCACGTCTGGGTCACAGATACGCAGTATTTT.

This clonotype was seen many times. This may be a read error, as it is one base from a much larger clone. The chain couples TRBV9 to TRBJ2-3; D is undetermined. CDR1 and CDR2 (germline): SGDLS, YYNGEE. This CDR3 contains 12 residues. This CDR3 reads CASSVNTDTQCF. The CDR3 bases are TGTGCCAGCAGCGTAAACACAGATACGCAGTGTTTT.

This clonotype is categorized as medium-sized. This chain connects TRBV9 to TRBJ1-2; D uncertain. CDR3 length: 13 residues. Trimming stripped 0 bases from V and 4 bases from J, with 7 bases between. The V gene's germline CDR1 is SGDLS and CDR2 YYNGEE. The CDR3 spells CASSVGTSYGYTF. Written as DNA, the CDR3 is TGTGCCAGCAGCGTAGGAACGAGCTATGGCTACACCTTC.

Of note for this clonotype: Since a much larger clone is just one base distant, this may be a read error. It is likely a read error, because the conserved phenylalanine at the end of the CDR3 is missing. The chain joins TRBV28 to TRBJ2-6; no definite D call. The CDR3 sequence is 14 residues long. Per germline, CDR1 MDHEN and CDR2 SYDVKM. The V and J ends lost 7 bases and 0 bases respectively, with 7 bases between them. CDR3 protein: CASTPNSGANVLTS. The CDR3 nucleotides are TGTGCCAGCACGCCGAACTCTGGGGCCAACGTCCTGACTTCC.

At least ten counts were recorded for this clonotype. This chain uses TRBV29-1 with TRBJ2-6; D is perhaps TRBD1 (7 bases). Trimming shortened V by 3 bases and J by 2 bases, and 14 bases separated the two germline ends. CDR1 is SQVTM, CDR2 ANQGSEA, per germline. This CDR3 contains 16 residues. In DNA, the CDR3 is TGCAGCGTTGAGGCAACAGGGGAGGCTGGGGCCAACGTCCTGACTTTC. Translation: CSVEATGEAGANVLTF.

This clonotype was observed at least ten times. The CDR3 is CASSDTGTGVTEAFF. As DNA, the CDR3 is TGTGCCAGCAGTGATACCGGGACAGGGGTGACTGAAGCTTTCTTT. The chain carries TRBV6-6 and TRBJ1-1, with TRBD1 matching 10 bases. The V gene end was trimmed by 5 bases and the J gene end by 5 bases; junction bases not matched to a gene: 8. The CDR3 length is 15 residues. Per the germline V gene, CDR1 is MNHNY and CDR2 is SVGAGI (reference sequence).

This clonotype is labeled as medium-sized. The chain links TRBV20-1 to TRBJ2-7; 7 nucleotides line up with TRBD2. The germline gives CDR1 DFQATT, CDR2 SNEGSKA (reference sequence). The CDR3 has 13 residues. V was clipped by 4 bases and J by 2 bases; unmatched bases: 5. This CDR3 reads CSAIAGETYEQYF. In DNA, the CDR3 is TGCAGTGCTATCGCGGGAGAGACCTACGAGCAGTACTTC.

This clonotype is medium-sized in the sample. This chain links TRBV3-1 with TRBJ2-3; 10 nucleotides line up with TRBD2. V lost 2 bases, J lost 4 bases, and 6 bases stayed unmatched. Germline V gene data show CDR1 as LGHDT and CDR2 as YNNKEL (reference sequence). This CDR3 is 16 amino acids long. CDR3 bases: TGTGCCAGCAGCCAATCGGGACTAGCGTTACCAGATACGCAGTATTTT. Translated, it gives CASSQSGLALPDTQYF.

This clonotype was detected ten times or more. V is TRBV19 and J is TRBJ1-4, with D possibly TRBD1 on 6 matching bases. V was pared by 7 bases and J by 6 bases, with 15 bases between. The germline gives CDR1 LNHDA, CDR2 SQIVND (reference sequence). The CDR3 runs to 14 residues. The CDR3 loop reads CASNRPGEDEKLFF. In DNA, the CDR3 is TGTGCCAGTAATCGACCAGGGGAAGATGAAAAACTGTTTTTT.

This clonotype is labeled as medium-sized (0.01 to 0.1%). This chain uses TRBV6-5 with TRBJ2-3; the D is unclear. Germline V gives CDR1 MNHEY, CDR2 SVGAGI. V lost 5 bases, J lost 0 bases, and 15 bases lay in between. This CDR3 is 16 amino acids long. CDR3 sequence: CASSTDQNPSTDTQYF. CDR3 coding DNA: TGTGCCAGCAGTACGGACCAGAATCCTAGCACAGATACGCAGTATTTT.

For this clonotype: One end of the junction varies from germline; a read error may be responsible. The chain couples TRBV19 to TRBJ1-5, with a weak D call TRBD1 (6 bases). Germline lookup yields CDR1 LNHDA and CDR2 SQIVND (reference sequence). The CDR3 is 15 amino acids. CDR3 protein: CASSIVLGGNQPRHF. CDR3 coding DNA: TGTGCCAGTAGTATAGTACTGGGGGGCAATCAGCCCCGGCATTTT.

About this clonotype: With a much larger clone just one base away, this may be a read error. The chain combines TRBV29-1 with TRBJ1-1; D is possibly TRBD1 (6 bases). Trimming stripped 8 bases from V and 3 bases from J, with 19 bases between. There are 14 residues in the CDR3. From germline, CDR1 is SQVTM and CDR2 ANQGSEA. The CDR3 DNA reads TGCAGCTCCAATCACGTACAGGGCCACACTGAAGCTTTCTTT. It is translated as CSSNHVQGHTEAFF.

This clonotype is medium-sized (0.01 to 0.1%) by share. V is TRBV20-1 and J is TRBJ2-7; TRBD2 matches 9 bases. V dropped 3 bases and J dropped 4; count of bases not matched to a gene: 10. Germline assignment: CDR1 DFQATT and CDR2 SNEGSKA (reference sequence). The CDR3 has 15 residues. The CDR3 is CSASFPAGGLYEQYF. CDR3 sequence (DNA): TGCAGTGCTAGCTTCCCAGCGGGAGGCCTATACGAGCAGTACTTC.

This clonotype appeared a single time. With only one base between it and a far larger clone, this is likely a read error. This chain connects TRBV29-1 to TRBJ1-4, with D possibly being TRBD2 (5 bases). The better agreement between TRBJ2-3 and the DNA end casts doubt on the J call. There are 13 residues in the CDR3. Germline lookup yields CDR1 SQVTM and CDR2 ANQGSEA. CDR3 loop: CSVGGGGGDMQYF. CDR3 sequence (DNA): TGCAGCGTTGGAGGCGGAGGAGGAGATATGCAGTATTTT.

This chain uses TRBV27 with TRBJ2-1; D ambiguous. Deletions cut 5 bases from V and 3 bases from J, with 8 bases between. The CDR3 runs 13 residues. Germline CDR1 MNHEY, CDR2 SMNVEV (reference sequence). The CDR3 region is CASSDGYYNEQFF. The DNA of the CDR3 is TGTGCCAGCAGTGACGGGTACTACAATGAGCAGTTCTTC.

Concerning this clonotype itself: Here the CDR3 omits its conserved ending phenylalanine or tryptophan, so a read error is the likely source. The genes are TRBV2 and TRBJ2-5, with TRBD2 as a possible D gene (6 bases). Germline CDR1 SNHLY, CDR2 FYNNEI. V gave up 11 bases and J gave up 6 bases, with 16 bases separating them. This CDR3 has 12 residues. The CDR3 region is CAALSGEKTQYC. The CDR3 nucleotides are TGTGCCGCGCTATCGGGAGAGAAGACCCAGTACTGC.

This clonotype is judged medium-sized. The CDR3 nucleotides are TGTGCCAGCAGCAAGGGGGGCTACGAGCAGTACTTC. It translates to CASSKGGYEQYF. The chain couples TRBV7-9 to TRBJ2-7, with D perhaps TRBD1 or TRBD2 (6 bases each). Between the trimmed V and J ends, which lost 5 bases and 3 bases, there was a span of 8 bases. Germline V gene data show CDR1 as SEHNR and CDR2 as FQNEAQ (reference sequence). This CDR3 has 12 residues.